This T cell receptor beta chain was documented in a study of lymphopenia after photon versus proton radiotherapy (dated by TCRdb to about 2019). The study in broad terms: Photon and proton radiation therapy were compared by the study for their immunological effects in patients with gastrointestinal tumors who developed high-grade lymphopenia. The goal of the study was to characterize the differences between the two radiation modalities in how they affect the immune system. The cohort comprised 20 patients with gastrointestinal tumors who received either photon or proton therapy and then developed lymphopenia. On the study overall, not on this receptor specifically: Proton-treated patients stayed relatively stable during treatment, while photon-treated patients lost naive T cells and TCR diversity and gained effector/memory populations. The authors looked at the survival association only in patients who died, and they framed better survival with proton therapy as a possibility rather than a demonstrated result. Among patients across the cohort who died, overall survival time showed an inverse correlation with a larger post-nadir drop in TCR diversity. Once the lymphocyte count had reached its nadir, the repertoires of photon-treated patients showed oligoclonal expansion, particularly of CD8+ Temra cells, and this expansion drove the decline in diversity.

Comment on this clone: Its antigen target is currently unknown. No much larger clone is present one base from it, and per-base qualities are unavailable.

Receptor libraries were prepared by the immunoSEQ multiplex PCR assay. Alongside multiparametric flow cytometry, deep sequencing of rearranged TCR beta loci was used to profile the T cell repertoires. TCRdb stores this immuneACCESS table with in-frame sequences only. Part of the clones is absent; in the studies checked, under half of the shortfall reflects unresolved V genes, and no reason is known for the rest. Present in this sample are about 26,000 clones, more than 70% of which were seen just once. Around 5.2% of the sample is held by the ten biggest clonotypes. The CDR3, cysteine through phenylalanine, is 16 amino acids long. Only the CDR3 DNA stays, 48 bases, in frame from base 1. From a lookup of the germline V gene (reference sequence), CDR1 and CDR2 are WNHNN and SYGVQD. V gives up 4 bases and J gives up 5 bases, and the segment between their germline ends measures 20 bases.

This specimen consisted of peripheral blood, obtained from a patient treated with photon-based radiotherapy. The source is a man aged 30 to 45 with gastric cancer. Recombination joined TRBV10-1 with TRBJ1-1; D gene: possibly TRBD1, on 6 matching bases. Here the CDR3 is given as CASSARGLEWGTEAFF. The nucleotides read TGCGCCAGCAGTGCCAGGGGCCTCGAGTGGGGGACTGAAGCTTTCTTT.